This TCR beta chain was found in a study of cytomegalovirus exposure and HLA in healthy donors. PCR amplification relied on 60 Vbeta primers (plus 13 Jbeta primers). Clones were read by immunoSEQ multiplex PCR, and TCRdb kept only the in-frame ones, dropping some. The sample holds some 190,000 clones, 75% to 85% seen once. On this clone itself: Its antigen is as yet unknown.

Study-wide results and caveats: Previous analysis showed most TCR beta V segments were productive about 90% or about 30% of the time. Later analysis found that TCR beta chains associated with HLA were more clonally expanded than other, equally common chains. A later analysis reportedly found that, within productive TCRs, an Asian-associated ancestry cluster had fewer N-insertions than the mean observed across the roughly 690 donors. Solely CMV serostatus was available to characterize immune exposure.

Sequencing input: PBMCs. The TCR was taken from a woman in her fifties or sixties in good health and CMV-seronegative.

CDR3 sequence reads: CASSLTTGGYNEQFF. The CDR3 DNA reads TGTGCCAGCAGCTTAACGACAGGAGGTTACAATGAGCAGTTCTTC. The genes are TRBV7-3 and TRBJ2-1, with a weak D call TRBD1 (6 bases). This CDR3 is 15 amino acids long. With 0 bases removed from V and 4 bases from J, the gap between germline ends came to 10 bases. Germline CDR1 is SGHTA and CDR2 is FQGTGA.